The sequence of this T cell receptor beta chain was determined in a study of T cell changes during pregnancy in multiple sclerosis. This CDR3 has 13 residues. V lost 1 base, J lost 3 bases, and 6 bases lay in between. CDR1 and CDR2 (germline): MDHEN, SYDVKM. Data came from immunoSEQ multiplex PCR; TCRdb stores just in-frame clones and leaves some out. The table includes around 70,000 clones, roughly 90% detected once. The sequence was collected from a female donor in good health, enrolled as a control in a pregnancy study. This rearrangement joins TRBV28 to TRBJ2-5; no clear D. Sequencing was performed on peripheral blood, taken in the first trimester of pregnancy. CDR3 loop: CASSLYGEETQYF. DNA for the CDR3: TGTGCCAGCAGTTTATATGGAGAAGAGACCCAGTACTTC.